This TCR beta chain was obtained from a study of OX40 agonist ivuxolimab in advanced cancers. Study-wide background: Earlier treatment with anti-PD-1, anti-PD-L1 or anti-CTLA-4 was permitted, and under 50% had received some. Study-level findings and limits: With doses of 0.1 to 3.0 mg/kg, CD4+ and CD8+ blood T cells had undergone clonal expansion by week 6. Undetermined was the antigen specificity of the expanded peripheral T cells.

This clone was observed a single time. The target antigen is unknown. Profiled with immunoSEQ multiplex PCR; TCRdb holds only in-frame clones, not every one. This sample has 36,000 or so clones, with roughly 84% found just once. This CDR3 spans 15 amino acids. Germline CDR1 reads SGDLS; CDR2 reads YYNGEE. The ends were cut back, 0 bases at V and 3 bases at J, with 9 bases in the middle. This sample comprised CD4+ or CD8+ T cells sorted from blood, obtained in a trial of the OX40 agonist ivuxolimab. This sequence was found in an adult with an advanced solid tumor such as melanoma, head and neck, liver or kidney cancer. The chain has TRBV9 and TRBJ2-2, with D possibly called TRBD1 or TRBD2 (5 bases each). Here the CDR3 DNA reads TGTGCCAGCAGCGTAGGGGGGTGGGACACCGGGGAGCTGTTTTTT. Translated, it gives CASSVGGWDTGELFF. Together with reference TRBV9 and TRBJ2-2, the CDR3 gives the full variable domain: DSGVTQTPKHLITATGQRVTLRCSPRSGDLSVYWYQQSLDQGLQFLIQYYNGEERAKGNILERFSAQQFPDLHSELNLSSLELGDSALYFCASSVGGWDTGELFFGEGSRLTVL.